One sample yielded the 11 T cell receptor beta chains listed below, sequenced in a study of CXCR3-negative and CXCR3-positive naive CD8 T cells. Study-level results: When CXCR3-positive naive cells were set against CXCR3-negative naive cells, the former had more hydrophobic TRB CDR3s.

The authors made the TRB cDNA libraries by 5' RACE using UMI labels. For each CDR3 protein, TCRdb gives one entry from its re-call of the 5' RACE reads, without DNA. Seen in this sample are about 120,000 distinct CDR3 sequences; the ten most common clones hold around 0.36%. These receptors' antigens are unknown. Sequencing was performed on naive CXCR3+ CD8+ T cells from blood. This sample's subset: CD45RO-CCR7+CD27+CD95- naive CD8+ T cells expressing CXCR3 (TNR3+). The receptor set was obtained from a human donor in good health. Some clones in this sample may be carry-over from other donors' samples.

V gene TRBV4-1 combines with J gene TRBJ2-3; TCRdb reports TRBD1, a call that lacks DNA to check it against. The germline gives CDR1 MGHRA, CDR2 YSYEKL. CDR3 length: 15 residues. The CDR3 sequence: CASSPQGASTDTQYF.

V gene TRBV19 combines with J gene TRBJ1-4. There are 14 residues in the CDR3. Germline-derived CDR1 and CDR2 are LNHDA and SQIVND (reference sequence). CDR3 loop: CASSIGPRDEKLFF.

The rearrangement joins TRBV6-5 to TRBJ1-1; TCRdb's D call, TRBD1, is unchecked because there is no DNA. CDR3 size: 16 residues. In germline, CDR1 is MNHEY, CDR2 SVGAGI. The CDR3 sequence: CASSYHLGTGNTEAFF.

V and J are TRBV19 and TRBJ2-1; the D call of TRBD1 rests on TCRdb alone, since no DNA is present to check it. This CDR3 spans 14 amino acids. The germline CDR1 and CDR2 sequences are LNHDA and SQIVND (reference sequence). The CDR3 sequence is CASSMGDRGNEQFF.

V and J are TRBV28 and TRBJ2-7; TCRdb reports TRBD2, a call that lacks DNA to check it against. This CDR3 has 16 amino acids. Looked up from germline, CDR1 is MDHEN and CDR2 is SYDVKM. The CDR3 is CASSFVSSGDSYEQYF. Variable domain in full (rest from reference TRBV28 and TRBJ2-7): DVKVTQSSRYLVKRTGEKVFLECVQDMDHENMFWYRQDPGLGLRLIYFSYDVKMKEKGDIPEGYSVSREKKERFSLILESASTNQTSMYLCASSFVSSGDSYEQYFGPGTRLTVT.

The chain uses TRBV12-3 or TRBV12-4 and TRBJ2-1; TCRdb proposes TRBD2, but this gene call is untestable without DNA. The CDR3 contains 13 residues. CDR3 amino acids: CASRKGLYNEQFF.

The chain has TRBV11-3 and TRBJ2-7; checking the TCRdb D call of TRBD2 is not possible without DNA. This CDR3 is built from 16 residues. Germline CDR1 reads SGHNT; CDR2 reads YENEEA. CDR3 protein: CASSLTQLAGVYEQYF.

This rearrangement joins TRBV21-1 to TRBJ1-5. TRBV21-1 is a pseudogene segment. The CDR3 loop spans 13 amino acids. The CDR3 protein is CASSSFLGQPQHF.

This chain connects TRBV10-2 to TRBJ2-7. There are 14 residues in the CDR3. Germline V gene lookup returns CDR1 WSHSY and CDR2 SAAADI. CDR3 amino acids: CASSESVSSYEQYF.

The chain is built from TRBV5-1 and TRBJ2-7. The germline V gene has CDR1 SGHRS and CDR2 YFSETQ. The CDR3 extends over 12 amino acids. The chain's CDR3 is CASSFETYEQYF. The variable domain in full, completed from reference TRBV5-1 and TRBJ2-7, reads KAGVTQTPRYLIKTRGQQVTLSCSPISGHRSVSWYQQTPGQGLQFLFEYFSETQRNKGNFPGRFSGRQFSNSRSEMNVSTLELGDSALYLCASSFETYEQYFGPGTRLTVT.

The chain carries TRBV29-1 and TRBJ2-5; TCRdb's D gene call, TRBD1, goes unchecked for lack of DNA. The CDR3 runs to 14 residues. The germline gives CDR1 SQVTM, CDR2 ANQGSEA. The CDR3 is CSVEDEQGWETQYF.